This TCR beta chain was sequenced during a study of molecular identifiers for immune sequencing clone quantification (dated by TCRdb to the late 2010s). Concerning the study at large: For a replicate experiment, the RNA from either about 20,000 or 100,000 naive CD8 T cells was divided into five aliquots, and four of those aliquots went on to sequencing. CD8 T cells were used in a methods study to benchmark molecular-identifier clustering-based TCR repertoire sequencing (MIDCIRS) and TCR RNA copy counting. General findings and caveats noted by the study authors: Even against a background of around 900,000 naive CD8 T cells, spiked-in Jurkat TCR RNA amounting to a single cell's worth was reported to be detectable. The naive libraries included spiked-in Jurkat TCR RNA (more than nine copies' worth), and this Jurkat TCR RNA is not part of the donor repertoire. Modeling indicated approximately 3 TCR RNA copies recovered per cell, compared with about 9.4 by digital PCR, which implies a capture efficiency of approximately 30%. Highly expanded clone sizes could be underestimated because identical TCR molecules may share a barcode. Without barcode sub-clustering, chimeric consensus sequences inflated TCR diversity; chimeras reached as high as 47%. Clones above 20 RNA copies held over 97% of molecules in CMV-specific effector cells but under 1% in naive cells.

To prepare the library, PCR was applied. Sequencing used a NextSeq 500. Bulk TCR libraries were generated as previously described, with the TCR primers listed in Table S5 used. Total RNA was purified with the Qiagen AllPrep DNA/RNA kit. Before analysis, reads from multiple sequencing runs of one library were combined. Per the authors' processing: Reads were retained only if their TCR constant sequence matched exactly, and those retained reads were trimmed to 150 nt and grouped according to their 12-nt molecular barcodes. Reads within each barcode group were sub-clustered using a 15% Levenshtein threshold, and quality-weighted consensus sequences were constructed for each RNA molecule. Non-functional sequences were removed, as were lower-count sequences one edit away from another. Barcode sub-clusters with fewer than 20% of the maximum read count were removed, based on fitting two negative binomial distributions. Using fastp at Q25 and MiXCR, TCRdb reprocessed the public reads and kept productive beta chains. Each record represents a unique CDR3 protein, reported with the most common genes and DNA among its rows. V and J calls and clone size were set by TCRdb, not the authors. The sample table lists over 300,000 distinct CDR3 sequences, roughly a quarter of them with a count of one. Roughly 0.7% of the sample goes to the ten largest clones.

Taken from the germline V gene (reference sequence), the CDR1 and CDR2 loops are DFQATT and SNEGSKA. The CDR3 has 16 amino acids, counting the end cysteine and phenylalanine. Only the CDR3 part of the read is kept: 48 bases, read in frame from the first base. V is pruned by 0 bases and J by 1 base, leaving 8 bases of the junction without a gene match. Libraries of naive CD8 T cells were generated from about 19,000 to 1,100,000 sorted cells, with 10%, 30% or 50% of the purified RNA used. Naive CD8 T cells were FACS-sorted as CD8+CD4-CCR7+CD45RA+ on a BD FACSAria II into RLT Plus buffer. Detection sensitivity was tested by spiking Jurkat RNA equal to around 11 TCR copies' worth into samples containing about 17,000-1,000,000 naive CD8 T cells. CD8 T cells were enriched using RosetteSep CD8+ T Cell Enrichment Cocktail and Ficoll-Paque, and the enriched cells then underwent ACK red cell lysis. This clonotype was observed a handful of times. The specificity of this receptor is unknown. No base-level quality is on record; no much larger clone is a single base apart.

The sequencing sample was made of naive CD8+ T cells from blood, with Jurkat cell RNA spiked in. Reading the label with the study, this specimen's cell subset or site is: FACS-sorted CD8+CD4-CCR7+CD45RA+ naive T cells. The sequence is built from TRBV20-1 and TRBJ1-1; TRBD1 matches 7 bases in the middle. This clonotype was obtained from a human donor in good health. Some libraries in this study had Jurkat cell RNA spiked in. The CDR3 protein sequence reads: CSARDEEGAKNTEAFF. In nucleotide form, the sequence is TGCAGTGCTAGAGATGAGGAGGGGGCGAAGAACACTGAAGCTTTCTTT.